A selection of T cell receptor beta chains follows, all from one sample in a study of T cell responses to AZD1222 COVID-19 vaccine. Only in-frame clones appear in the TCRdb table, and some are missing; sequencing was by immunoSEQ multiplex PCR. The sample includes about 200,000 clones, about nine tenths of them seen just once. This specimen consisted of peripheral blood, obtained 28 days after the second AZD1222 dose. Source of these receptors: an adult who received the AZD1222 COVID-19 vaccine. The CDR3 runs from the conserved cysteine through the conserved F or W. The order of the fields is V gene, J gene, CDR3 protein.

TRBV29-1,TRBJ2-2,CSVGKRYTGELFF
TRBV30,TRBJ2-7,CALGGSSYEQYF
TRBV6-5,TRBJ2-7,CASAVGLPPYEQYF
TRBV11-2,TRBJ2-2,CASSLGRIHANTGELFF
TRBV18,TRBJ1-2,CASSPNVRQGNRGYTF
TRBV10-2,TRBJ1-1,CAIGTASNTEAFF
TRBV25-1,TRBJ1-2,CASSEPGYGYTF
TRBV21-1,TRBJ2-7,CASILLYEQYF
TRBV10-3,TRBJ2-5,CAINREMRETQYF
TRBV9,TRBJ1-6,CASSEDRGGSPLHF
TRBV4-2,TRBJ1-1,CASSQVTGGEAFF
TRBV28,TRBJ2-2,CASRSFGSGRKTGELFF
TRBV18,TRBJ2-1,CASSPSDPGYNEQFF
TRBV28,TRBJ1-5,CASSLSFQTGYSQPQHF
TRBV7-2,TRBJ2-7,CASSAYGGTGEQYF
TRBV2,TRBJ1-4,CASRSGTGSLFF
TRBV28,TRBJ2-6,CASTSGANVLTF
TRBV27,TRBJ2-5,CASSLREGETQYF
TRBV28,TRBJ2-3,CASSLKGYTDTQYF
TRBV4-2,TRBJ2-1,CASSQDGTGGYNEQFF
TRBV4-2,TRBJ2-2,CASSQGAGGNTGELFF
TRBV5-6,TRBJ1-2,CASSWDRSNYGYTF
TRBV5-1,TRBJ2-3,CASSLQGDTQYF
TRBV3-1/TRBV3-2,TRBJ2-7,CASSRDKRPEQYF
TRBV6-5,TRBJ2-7,CASRRTGYEQYF
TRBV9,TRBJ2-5,CASSPLQGGLETQYF
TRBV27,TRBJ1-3,CASSRTGRQASGNTIYF
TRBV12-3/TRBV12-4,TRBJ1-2,CASSLPANYGYTF